This is a list of T cell receptor beta chains from one sample in a study of cytomegalovirus exposure and HLA in healthy donors. Sequenced by immunoSEQ multiplex PCR; TCRdb stores in-frame clones only, minus some. This table holds 200,000 to 250,000 clones, over 75% found once. The sequenced sample consisted of PBMCs. Every receptor here comes from a girl aged 2 to 10 in good health and CMV-seronegative. CDR3s include the opening cysteine and the closing phenylalanine or tryptophan. D genes are given only for firm matches. Some rows mark clone size as missing; the rest say once, few, many or name a class of expanded clone.

V gene,J gene,D gene,clone size,CDR3 protein,CDR3 DNA
TRBV5-6,TRBJ1-3,-,-,CASSKRDMSSGNTIYF,TGTGCCAGCAGCAAGAGGGACATGAGCTCTGGAAACACCATATATTTT
TRBV4-2,TRBJ1-4,-,-,CASSQDNSATNEKLFF,TGTGCCAGCAGCCAAGATAACAGTGCAACTAATGAAAAACTGTTTTTT
TRBV5-1,TRBJ2-5,-,-,CASSLFGQGGETQYF,TGCGCCAGCAGCTTGTTTGGACAGGGAGGGGAGACCCAGTACTTC
TRBV5-6,TRBJ2-1,TRBD2,-,CASSLTSGTYNEQFF,TGTGCCAGCAGCTTGACTAGCGGGACTTACAATGAGCAGTTCTTC
TRBV6-1,TRBJ2-1,-,once,CASSVPNRGRAPGGEQFF,TGTGCCAGCAGTGTACCCAATAGGGGGAGGGCCCCTGGGGGTGAGCAGTTCTTC
TRBV19,TRBJ1-2,-,-,CASSSRGIESRGYTF,TGTGCCAGTAGTTCTCGGGGGATAGAGAGTCGGGGCTACACCTTC
TRBV6-1,TRBJ1-2,-,few,CASRRQNYGYTF,TGTGCCAGCAGGAGACAGAACTATGGCTACACCTTC
TRBV6-6,TRBJ2-1,TRBD2,-,CASKGGGGYNEQFF,TGTGCCAGCAAGGGCGGGGGGGGATACAATGAGCAGTTCTTC
TRBV6-1,TRBJ1-6,-,-,CASSERGGGSPLHF,TGTGCCAGCAGTGAACGGGGGGGCGGTTCACCCCTCCACTTT
TRBV15,TRBJ1-2,TRBD1,few,CATSSSSIGTGSF,TGTGCCACCAGCAGTTCGTCTATCGGGACAGGGTCTTTC